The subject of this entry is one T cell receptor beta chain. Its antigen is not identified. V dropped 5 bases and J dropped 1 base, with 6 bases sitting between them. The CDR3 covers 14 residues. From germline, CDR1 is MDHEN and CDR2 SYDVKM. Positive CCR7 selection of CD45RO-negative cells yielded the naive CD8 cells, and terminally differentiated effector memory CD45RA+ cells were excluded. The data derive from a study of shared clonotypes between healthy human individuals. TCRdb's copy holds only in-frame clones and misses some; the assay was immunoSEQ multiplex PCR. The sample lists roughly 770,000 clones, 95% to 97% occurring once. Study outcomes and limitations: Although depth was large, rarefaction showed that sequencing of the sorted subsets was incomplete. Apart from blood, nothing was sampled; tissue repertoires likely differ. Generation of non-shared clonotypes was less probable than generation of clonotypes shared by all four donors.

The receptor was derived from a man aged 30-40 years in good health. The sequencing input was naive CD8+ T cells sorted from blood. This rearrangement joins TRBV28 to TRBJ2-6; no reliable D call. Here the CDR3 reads CASSPKSGANVLTF. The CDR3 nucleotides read TGTGCCAGCAGTCCGAAATCTGGGGCCAACGTCCTGACTTTC.